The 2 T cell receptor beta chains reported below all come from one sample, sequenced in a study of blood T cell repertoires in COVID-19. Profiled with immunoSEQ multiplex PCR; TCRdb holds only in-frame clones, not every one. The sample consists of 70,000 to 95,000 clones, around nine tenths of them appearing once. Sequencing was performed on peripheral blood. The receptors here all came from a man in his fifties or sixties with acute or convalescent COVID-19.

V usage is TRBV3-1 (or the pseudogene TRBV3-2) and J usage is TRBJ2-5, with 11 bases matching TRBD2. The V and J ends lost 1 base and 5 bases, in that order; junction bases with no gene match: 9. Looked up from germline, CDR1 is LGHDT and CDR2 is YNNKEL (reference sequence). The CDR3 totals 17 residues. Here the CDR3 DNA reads TGTGCCAGCAGCCAAGGACTAGCGGGATTTTGGTTGGAGACCCAGTACTTC. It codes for CASSQGLAGFWLETQYF.

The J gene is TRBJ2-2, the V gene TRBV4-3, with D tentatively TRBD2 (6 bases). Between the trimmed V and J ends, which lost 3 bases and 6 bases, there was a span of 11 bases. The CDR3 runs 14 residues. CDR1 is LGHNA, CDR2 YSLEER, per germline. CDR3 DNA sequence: TGCGCCAGCAGCCAGAGTGCGGGGTCCGGGGAGCTGTTTTTT. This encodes CASSQSAGSGELFF.